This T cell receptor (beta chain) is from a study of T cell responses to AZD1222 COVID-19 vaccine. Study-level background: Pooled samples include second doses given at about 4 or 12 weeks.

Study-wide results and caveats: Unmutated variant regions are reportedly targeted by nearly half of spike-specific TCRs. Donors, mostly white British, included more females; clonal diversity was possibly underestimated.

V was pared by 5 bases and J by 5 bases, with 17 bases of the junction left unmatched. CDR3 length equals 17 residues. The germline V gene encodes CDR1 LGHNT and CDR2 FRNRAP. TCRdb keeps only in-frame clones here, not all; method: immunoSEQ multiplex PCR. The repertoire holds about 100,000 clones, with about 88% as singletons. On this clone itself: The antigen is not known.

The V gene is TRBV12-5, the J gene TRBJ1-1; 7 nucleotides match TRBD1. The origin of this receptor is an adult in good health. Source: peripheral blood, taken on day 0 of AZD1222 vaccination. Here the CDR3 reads CASGDNSHRGGGTEAFF. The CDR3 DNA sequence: TGTGCTAGTGGTGACAATTCCCACAGGGGTGGCGGGACTGAAGCTTTCTTT.